The sample holds a few counts of the clone carrying this T cell receptor (beta chain). CDR3 size: 16 residues. Time point indicated: patch test 2, 6 weeks after DPC sensitization. The treatment: therapeutic diphenylcyclopropenone sensitization with weekly scalp DPC. This record belongs to a study of human T cells and chemical hapten exposure. Each CDR3 protein is one row after TCRdb ran MiXCR on the RACE reads. This table holds just over 350,000 distinct CDR3 sequences, about 6.9% found once. The source was whole blood, collected in connection with sensitization to the hapten diphenylcyclopropenone (DPC). V is TRBV21-1 and J is TRBJ2-1; TRBD2, as called in the table, went unchecked against the DNA. TRBV21-1 is a recognized pseudogene. The origin of this receptor is a woman under 30 with alopecia areata. Some clones in this sample may be carry-over from other donors' samples. In DNA form, the CDR3 reads TGTGCCAGCAGCAAAGTCCTAGCGGGGGGGCCCAATGAGCAGTTCTTC. Amino acids: CASSKVLAGGPNEQFF.